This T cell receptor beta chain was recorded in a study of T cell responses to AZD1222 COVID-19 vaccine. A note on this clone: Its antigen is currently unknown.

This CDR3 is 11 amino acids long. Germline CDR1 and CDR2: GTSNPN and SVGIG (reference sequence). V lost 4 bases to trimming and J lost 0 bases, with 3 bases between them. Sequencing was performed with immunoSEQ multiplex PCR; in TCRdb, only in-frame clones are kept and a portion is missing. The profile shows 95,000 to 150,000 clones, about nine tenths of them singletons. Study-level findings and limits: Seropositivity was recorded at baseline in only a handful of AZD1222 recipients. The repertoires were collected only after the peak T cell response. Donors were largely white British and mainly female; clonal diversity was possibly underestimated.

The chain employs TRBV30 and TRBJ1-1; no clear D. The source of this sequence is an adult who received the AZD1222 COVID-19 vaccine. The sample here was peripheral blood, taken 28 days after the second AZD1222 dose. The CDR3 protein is CAWTLNTEAFF. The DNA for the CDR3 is TGTGCCTGGACTTTGAACACTGAAGCTTTCTTT.